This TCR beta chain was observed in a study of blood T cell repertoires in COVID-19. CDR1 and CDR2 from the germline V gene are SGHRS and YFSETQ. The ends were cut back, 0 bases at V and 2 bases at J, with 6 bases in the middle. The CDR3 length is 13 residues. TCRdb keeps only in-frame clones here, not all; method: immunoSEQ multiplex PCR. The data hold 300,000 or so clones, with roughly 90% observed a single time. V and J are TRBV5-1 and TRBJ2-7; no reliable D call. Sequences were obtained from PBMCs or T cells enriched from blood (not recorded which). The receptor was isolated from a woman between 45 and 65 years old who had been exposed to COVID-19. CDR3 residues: CASSLASTYEQYF. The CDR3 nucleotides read TGCGCCAGCAGCTTGGCTAGTACCTACGAGCAGTACTTC.